The next 14 T cell receptor beta chains were all read from a single sample in a study of T cell responses to AZD1222 COVID-19 vaccine. Generated by immunoSEQ multiplex PCR, the TCRdb table keeps only in-frame clones and is missing some. Of some 180,000 clones listed, 94% are singletons. The sequencing used peripheral blood, collected 28 days after the second AZD1222 dose. Every receptor here comes from an adult who received the AZD1222 COVID-19 vaccine.

This chain joins TRBV7-8 and TRBJ1-1, with D hard to call. The germline V and J ends were trimmed by 5 bases and 5 bases, with 21 bases remaining between them. CDR3 size: 16 residues. Germline V gene lookup returns CDR1 SGHVS and CDR2 FQNEAQ. CDR3 protein: CASSRPRQATKTEAFF. The CDR3 nucleotides are TGTGCCAGCAGCCGGCCACGGCAGGCTACCAAAACTGAAGCTTTCTTT.

The V call is TRBV13, the J call TRBJ1-6; 9 bases are shared with TRBD1. With V trimmed by 5 bases and J by 7 bases, 9 bases remained unmatched. CDR3 length: 16 amino acids. In germline, CDR1 is PRHDT, CDR2 FYEKMQ (reference sequence). The CDR3 sequence is CASSEWTGVGNSPLHF. The DNA for the CDR3 is TGTGCCAGCAGCGAGTGGACAGGGGTAGGGAATTCACCCCTCCACTTT.

The DNA for the CDR3 is TGTGCCAGTACTAGAGGGGGCATGAACACTGAAGCTTTCTTT. Protein product: CASTRGGMNTEAFF. The gene calls are TRBV19 and TRBJ1-1, with 7 bases lining up with TRBD1. The V segment lost 7 bases and the J segment 0 bases; nucleotides outside the gene matches: 5. This CDR3 region has 14 residues. CDR1 and CDR2 from the germline V gene are LNHDA and SQIVND (reference sequence).

As DNA, the CDR3 is TGTGCCAGTAGTATAGAGGAGGGCAGCCAGCCCCAGCATTTT. As protein: CASSIEEGSQPQHF. This rearrangement joins TRBV19 to TRBJ1-5; D is unresolved. V lost 0 bases, J lost 7 bases, and 10 bases lay in between. In germline, CDR1 is LNHDA, CDR2 SQIVND (reference sequence). The CDR3 totals 14 residues.

This clone was seen only once. The rearrangement links TRBV5-4 to TRBJ2-1; 9 bases agree with TRBD2. J lost 8 bases, V lost 0 bases, and 6 bases had no gene match. The CDR3 has 15 residues. Per the germline V gene, CDR1 is SGHNT and CDR2 is YYREEE (reference sequence). CDR3 loop: CASSLDGGGAHEQFF. The CDR3 coding sequence is TGTGCCAGCAGCTTGGATGGCGGGGGGGCACATGAGCAGTTCTTC. Using reference TRBV5-4 and TRBJ2-1 for the parts outside the CDR3, the full variable domain is ETGVTQSPTHLIKTRGQQVTLRCSSQSGHNTVSWYQQALGQGPQFIFQYYREEENGRGNFPPRFSGLQFPNYSSELNVNALELDDSALYLCASSLDGGGAHEQFFGPGTRLTVL.

The chain employs TRBV4-1 and TRBJ1-5; maybe TRBD1 (5 bases). CDR3 length equals 14 residues. V was cut by 8 bases and J by 3 bases, with 14 bases left in between. Looked up from germline, CDR1 is MGHRA and CDR2 is YSYEKL. DNA of the CDR3: TGCGCCAGCGCGGCGGGGCCCTACAATCAGCCCCAGCATTTT. Translation gives CASAAGPYNQPQHF.

This chain connects TRBV6-2 or TRBV6-3 to TRBJ2-7; D is possibly TRBD1 (6 bases). Germline loops: CDR1 MNHEY, CDR2 SVGEGT. The V gene lost 3 bases and the J gene lost 2 bases, with 11 bases spanning the gap. The CDR3 has 14 residues. The CDR3 spells CASSYPDRTYEQYF. The CDR3 coding sequence is TGTGCCAGCAGTTATCCCGACAGGACCTACGAGCAGTACTTC.

The DNA of the CDR3 is TGTGCCAGCAGTTACCCCGGTAATGGCCAGCCCCAGCATTTT. Amino acids: CASSYPGNGQPQHF. The V call is TRBV6-6, the J call TRBJ1-5, with D unclear. The V end was cut by 2 bases, the J end by 7 bases, with 12 bases between. This CDR3 is built from 14 residues. Germline CDR1 reads MNHNY; CDR2 reads SVGAGI (reference sequence).

This clone has just one count. The V gene is TRBV2, the J gene TRBJ1-3; 7 bases line up with TRBD1. V shed 6 bases and J 4 bases; nucleotides not matched to a gene: 6. This CDR3 comprises 14 residues. Germline V CDR1 and CDR2: SNHLY, FYNNEI. In DNA, the CDR3 is TGTGCCAGCAGGGAGACAGGGTTCGGAAACACCATATATTTT. This codes for CASRETGFGNTIYF.

This chain joins TRBV7-6 and TRBJ1-1, with D uncertain. The CDR3 spans 12 residues. Germline CDR1 and CDR2: SGHVS and FNYEAQ. With 1 base removed from V and 8 bases from J, the gap between germline ends came to 8 bases. The CDR3 DNA is TGTGCCAGCAGCTTAGGGCCCGACGAAGCTTTCTTT. This gives the protein CASSLGPDEAFF. Full variable domain (outside the CDR3, taken from reference TRBV7-6 and TRBJ1-1): GAGVSQSPRYKVTKRGQDVALRCDPISGHVSLYWYRQALGQGPEFLTYFNYEAQQDKSGLPNDRFSAERPEGSISTLTIQRTEQRDSAMYRCASSLGPDEAFFGQGTRLTVV.

CDR3 residues: CASSLNLRVPETQYF. The CDR3 DNA sequence: TGTGCCAGCAGCTTAAACCTCAGGGTGCCCGAGACCCAGTACTTC. The chain joins TRBV3-1 (or the pseudogene TRBV3-2) to TRBJ2-5; possible D gene TRBD1, 5 bases. The CDR3 length is 15 residues. V lost 5 bases and J 5 bases, leaving 18 bases between the germline ends. Germline V gives CDR1 LGHDT, CDR2 YNNKEL (reference sequence).

This clone was counted a few times. CDR3 loop: CASSSGGVQETQYF. The DNA of the CDR3 is TGTGCCAGCAGCTCCGGGGGGGTCCAAGAGACCCAGTACTTC. The chain is built from TRBV7-2 and TRBJ2-5; 8 positions match TRBD2. In germline, CDR1 is SGHTA, CDR2 FQGNSA. Trimming took 4 bases from V and 1 from J; bases not matched to a gene: 2. The CDR3 runs 14 residues. Complete variable domain (other parts from reference TRBV7-2 and TRBJ2-5): GAGVSQSPSNKVTEKGKDVELRCDPISGHTALYWYRQSLGQGLEFLIYFQGNSAPDKSGLPSDRFSAERTGGSVSTLTIQRTQQEDSAVYLCASSSGGVQETQYFGPGTRLLVL.

This clone has just a few counts. The J gene is TRBJ1-5, the V gene TRBV28, with unresolved D. The CDR3 runs 15 residues. The germline CDR1 and CDR2 sequences are MDHEN and SYDVKM. Trimming left V 11 bases short and J 1 base short, with 18 bases between. This CDR3 is CAVASGYGSNQPQHF. Written as DNA, the CDR3 is TGTGCCGTGGCGTCGGGGTATGGAAGCAATCAGCCCCAGCATTTT.

The CDR3 protein is CAWSPLPGQAGYTF. The DNA of the CDR3 is TGTGCCTGGAGTCCGTTGCCCGGACAGGCTGGCTACACCTTC. The rearrangement uses TRBV30 and TRBJ1-2; 7 bases align to TRBD1. From germline, CDR1 is GTSNPN and CDR2 SVGIG (reference sequence). V shed 2 bases, J shed 7 bases, and the junction held 10 bases outside the gene matches. The CDR3 spans 14 residues.